The T cell receptor (beta chain) described here comes from a study of blood T cell repertoires in COVID-19. The V segment lost 3 bases and the J segment 1 base; nucleotides outside the gene matches: 4. The germline V gene encodes CDR1 LGHNA and CDR2 YNFKEQ. This CDR3 region has 16 residues. Only in-frame clones appear in the TCRdb table, and some are missing; sequencing was by immunoSEQ multiplex PCR. Of roughly 150,000 clones in the sample, under 90% are singletons; the top ten hold nearly 8%. Sequencing was done on a sample of PBMCs or T cells enriched from blood (not recorded which). The chain employs TRBV4-2 and TRBJ2-3; 10 bases line up with TRBD2. The source of this sequence is a woman in her 50s who had recovered from COVID-19. The CDR3 reads CASSHTTSGGTDTQYF. DNA for the CDR3: TGTGCCAGCAGCCATACTACTAGCGGGGGCACAGATACGCAGTATTTT.